This entry concerns a single T cell receptor beta chain. Its target is not known. Using immunoSEQ multiplex PCR, the repertoire was profiled, and TCRdb retains in-frame clones only, with some absent. This table holds about 2.4 million clones, roughly 93% found once. The sample originates from a study of shared clonotypes between healthy human individuals. Study results and caveats: Compared with memory subsets, naive subsets generally had larger estimated richness. Non-shared clonotypes had lower generation probabilities than those shared by all four donors. For naive CD4 cells, 4% to 6% of clonotypes were shared across a few donors.

Within Nashville, Tennessee resided all donors, each a Caucasian adult. The CDR3 has 15 amino acids. Trimming removed 5 bases from V and 8 bases from J, with 19 bases in between. Germline CDR1 MNHEY, CDR2 SVGAGI. The sequence was collected from a man younger than 35 in good health. Some clones in this sample may be carry-over from other donors' samples. This rearrangement joins TRBV6-5 to TRBJ1-5, with D possibly TRBD1 on 5 matching bases. Sequenced input: naive CD4+ T cells from PBMCs. Subset reported: CD45RA+ positively selected. CDR3 loop: CASSPPLQGGEPQHF. In nucleotides, the CDR3 is TGTGCCAGCAGTCCACCCCTGCAGGGAGGAGAGCCCCAGCATTTT.